This T cell receptor (beta chain) was sequenced in a study of cytomegalovirus exposure and HLA in healthy donors. This clone was found once. CDR3 length: 16 residues. From germline, CDR1 is SGHTA and CDR2 FQGNSA. Trimming stripped 3 bases from V and 3 bases from J, with 17 bases between. TCRdb's table, derived via immunoSEQ multiplex PCR, lists solely in-frame clones and lacks some. The sample includes 150,000 to 200,000 clones, around 81% of them seen just once. Sequenced sample: PBMCs. The chain couples TRBV7-2 to TRBJ2-5; possibly TRBD2 for D (5 bases). The source is a woman aged 18-29 years in good health and CMV-seropositive. CDR3 sequence (DNA): TGTGCCAGCAGCTTTCGAATGCGGGCTGGGGAAGAGACCCAGTACTTC. Translation: CASSFRMRAGEETQYF.